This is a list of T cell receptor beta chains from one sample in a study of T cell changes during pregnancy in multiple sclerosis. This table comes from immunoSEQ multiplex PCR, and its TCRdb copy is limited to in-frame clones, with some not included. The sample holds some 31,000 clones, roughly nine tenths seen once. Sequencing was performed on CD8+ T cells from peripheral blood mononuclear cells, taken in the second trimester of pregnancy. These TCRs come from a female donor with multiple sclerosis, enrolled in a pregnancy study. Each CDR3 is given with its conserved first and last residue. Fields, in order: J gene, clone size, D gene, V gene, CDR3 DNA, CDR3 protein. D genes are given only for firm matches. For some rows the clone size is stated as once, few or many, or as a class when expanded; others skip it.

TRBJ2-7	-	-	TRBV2	TGTGCCAGCAGTGAGAGCTTCGGGGGAAACGAGCAGTACTTC	CASSESFGGNEQYF
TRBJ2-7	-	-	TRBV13	TGTGCCAGCAGCTTCACCGACTCCTCCTACGAGCAGTACTTC	CASSFTDSSYEQYF
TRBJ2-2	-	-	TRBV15	TGTGCCACTAACCCAGGGTTACCCGGGGAGCTGTTTTTT	CATNPGLPGELFF
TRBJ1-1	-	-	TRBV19	TGTGCCAGTAGCATCAGTTCGATGTCTGAAGCTTTCTTT	CASSISSMSEAFF
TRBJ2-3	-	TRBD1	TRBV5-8	TGTGCCAGCAGACCCGGCATAATAAGACAGGGGCGGACAGATACGCAGTATTTT	CASRPGIIRQGRTDTQYF
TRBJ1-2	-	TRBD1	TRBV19	TGTGCCAGTAGTTTGGAGAGGGGGCATGGCTACACCTTC	CASSLERGHGYTF
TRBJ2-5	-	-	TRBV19	TGTGCCAGTAGTAACAAAGAGACCCAGTACTTC	CASSNKETQYF
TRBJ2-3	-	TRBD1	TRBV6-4	TGTGCCAGCAGTGACTCCCGTGGGACAGGGGGAGATACGCAGTATTTT	CASSDSRGTGGDTQYF
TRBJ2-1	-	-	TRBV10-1	TGCGCCAGCAGTGACAGGCTCCAAACCTTAAACAATGAGCAGTTCTTC	CASSDRLQTLNNEQFF
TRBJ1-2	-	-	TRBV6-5	TGTGCCAGCAGTTACTCGGGAGTCGTGAACTATGGCTACACCTTC	CASSYSGVVNYGYTF
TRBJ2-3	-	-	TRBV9	TGTGCCAGCAGCGTATTGGCTAGCGGCACAGATACGCAGTATTTT	CASSVLASGTDTQYF
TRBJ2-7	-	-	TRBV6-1	TGTGCCAGCAGTCAGGACAGGGAGGGGCTCGAGCAGTACTTC	CASSQDREGLEQYF
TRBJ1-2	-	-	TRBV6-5	TGTGCCAGCAGTTACTCGGTCGCGAGCTATGGCTACACCTTC	CASSYSVASYGYTF
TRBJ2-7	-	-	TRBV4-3	TGCGCCAGCAGCCAGTGGAGGGCAGACTACGAGCAGTACTTC	CASSQWRADYEQYF
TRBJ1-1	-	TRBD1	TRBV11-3	TGTGCCAGCAGCTTAGATGAGTTTTACAGGGGTATGAACACTGAAGCTTTCTTT	CASSLDEFYRGMNTEAFF
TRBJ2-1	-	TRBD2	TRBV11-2	TGTGCCAGCAGCCCTGGGACTAGCGGGAGGGCAGCTTCAAATGAGCAGTTCTTC	CASSPGTSGRAASNEQFF
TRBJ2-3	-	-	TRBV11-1	TGTGCCAGCAGCTTCGCGGGAAACACAGATACGCAGTATTTT	CASSFAGNTDTQYF
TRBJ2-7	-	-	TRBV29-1	TGCAGCGTTGTGAGCGCCAGAGACTACGAGCAGTACTTC	CSVVSARDYEQYF
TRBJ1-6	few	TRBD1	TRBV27	TGTGCCAGCAGTCTAACGTCGGACAGGGTACTTTCACCCCTCCACTTT	CASSLTSDRVLSPLHF
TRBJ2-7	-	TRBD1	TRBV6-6	TGTGCCAGCATTATCCGGGACAGGGGCAACGAGCAGTACTTC	CASIIRDRGNEQYF
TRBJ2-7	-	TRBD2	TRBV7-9	TGTGCCAGCAGCTCGGGGGGGAGCGAGCAGTACTTC	CASSSGGSEQYF
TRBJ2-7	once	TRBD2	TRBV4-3	TGCGCCAGCAGCCAAGATCGGGCTAGCGGCTACGAGCAGTACTTC	CASSQDRASGYEQYF
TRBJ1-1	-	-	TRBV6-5	TGTGCCAGCAGTTACTCCGCGGGCCTACTGAAGCTCGGGTTT	CASSYSAGLLKLGF
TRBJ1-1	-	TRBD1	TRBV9	TGTGCCAGCAGCGTAGGGGACAGTCTGAACACTGAAGCTTTCTTT	CASSVGDSLNTEAFF
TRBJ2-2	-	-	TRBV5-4	TGTGCCAGCAGGCGCGGAGGACCGAACACCGGGGAGCTGTTTTTT	CASRRGGPNTGELFF
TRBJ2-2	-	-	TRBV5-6	TGTGCCAGCAGCTTGGCTTCCAGGGGGGTCGGGGAGCTGTTTTTT	CASSLASRGVGELFF
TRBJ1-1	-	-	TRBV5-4	TGTGCCAGCAGCTTCAAAGGGGGGAACACTGAAGCTTTCTTT	CASSFKGGNTEAFF
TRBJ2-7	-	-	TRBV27	TGTGCCAGCAGTTTGCGGACGGACAGCTCCTACGAGCAGTACTTC	CASSLRTDSSYEQYF
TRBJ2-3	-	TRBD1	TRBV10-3	TGTGCCATCACTTCGACAGGGATGGAAGATACGCAGTATTTT	CAITSTGMEDTQYF
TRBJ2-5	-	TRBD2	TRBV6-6	TGTGCCAGCAGTTACAAGTCTAGCGGGAGTGAGACCCAGTACTTC	CASSYKSSGSETQYF
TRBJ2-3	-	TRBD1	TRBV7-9	TGTGCCAGCAGCTTAACGGACAGGAAGACAGATACGCAGTATTTT	CASSLTDRKTDTQYF
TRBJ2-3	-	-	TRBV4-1	TGCGCCAGCAGCCAATTTAGCGTCACAGATACGCAGTATTTT	CASSQFSVTDTQYF
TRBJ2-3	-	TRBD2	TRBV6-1	TGTGCCAGTACGGGACTAGCGGGAGATACAGATACGCAGTATTTT	CASTGLAGDTDTQYF
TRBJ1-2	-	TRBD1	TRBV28	TGTGCCAGCAGTTTCAGTCGGGACAGGGCTTCCTATGGCTACACCTTC	CASSFSRDRASYGYTF
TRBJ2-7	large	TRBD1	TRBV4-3	TGCGCCAGCAGCCAAGATGAGGGGACAGGAGGATACGAGCAGTACTTC	CASSQDEGTGGYEQYF
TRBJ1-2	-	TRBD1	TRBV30	TGTGCCTGGAGTCTGGGACAGGGGATGTTGTATGGCTACACCTTC	CAWSLGQGMLYGYTF
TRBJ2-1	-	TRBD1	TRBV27	TGTGCCAGCAGTTCACCCGGGACAGGGCTAAACAATGAGCAGTTCTTC	CASSSPGTGLNNEQFF
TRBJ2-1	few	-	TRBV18	TGTGCCAGCTCTACGACAGGCTACTACAATGAGCAGTTCTTC	CASSTTGYYNEQFF
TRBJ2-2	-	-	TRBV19	TGTGCCAGTAGTATTACAGGAAACACCGGGGAGCTGTTTTTT	CASSITGNTGELFF
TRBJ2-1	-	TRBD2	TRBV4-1	TGCGCCAGCAGCCAAGATCGGACTAGCTACTCCTACAATGAGCAGTTCTTC	CASSQDRTSYSYNEQFF
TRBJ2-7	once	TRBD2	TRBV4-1	TGCGCCAGCAGCCAAGATAGTGGGACTAGTGGGCGGATGGCCTACGAGCAGTACTTC	CASSQDSGTSGRMAYEQYF
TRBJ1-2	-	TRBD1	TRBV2	TGTGCCAGCAGGCGCGACACAGGGGGGAATGGCTACACCTTC	CASRRDTGGNGYTF
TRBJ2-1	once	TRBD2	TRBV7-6	TGTGCCAGCAGCCTTGGACTAGCGGGATACAATGAGCAGTTCTTC	CASSLGLAGYNEQFF
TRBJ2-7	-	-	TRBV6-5	TGTGCCAGCAGTTACTCGGAGGACAGTTCCTACGAGCAGTACTTC	CASSYSEDSSYEQYF
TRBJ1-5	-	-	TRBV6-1	TGTGCCAGCAGTGAAGCGGCGCAGGGGTGGGAGCCCCAGCATTTT	CASSEAAQGWEPQHF
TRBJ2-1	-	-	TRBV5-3	TGTGCCAGAAGCTTTTTTACTAGCTTCTCCTACAATGAGCAGTTCTTC	CARSFFTSFSYNEQFF
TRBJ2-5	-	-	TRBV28	TGTGCCAGCAGTTTTCCCCGCCGGGTTGGTGGGGAGACCCAGTACTTC	CASSFPRRVGGETQYF
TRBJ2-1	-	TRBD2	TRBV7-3	TGTGCCAGCAGCTTACTAGCGGGTGCCTACAATGAGCAGTTCTTC	CASSLLAGAYNEQFF
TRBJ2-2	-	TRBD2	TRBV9	TGTGCCAGCAGTGTAAGCGGGAGTCCTACCGGGGAGCTGTTTTTT	CASSVSGSPTGELFF
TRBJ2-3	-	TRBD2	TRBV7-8	TGTGCCAGCAGCTTATGGGGACTAGCCACAGATACGCAGTATTTT	CASSLWGLATDTQYF
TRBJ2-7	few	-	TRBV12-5	TGTGCTAGTGGTTTGCTGGGGAGCTCCTACGAGCAGTACTTC	CASGLLGSSYEQYF
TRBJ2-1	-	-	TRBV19	TGTGCCAGTAGGGCTTCCTACAATGAGCAGTTCTTC	CASRASYNEQFF
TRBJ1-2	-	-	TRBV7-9	TGTGCCAGCAGCTTAGCAGCAGGGCGAGATGGCTACACCTTC	CASSLAAGRDGYTF
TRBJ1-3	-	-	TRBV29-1	TGCAGCACATCACTCTGGACTCACCGGGACATTTGCAGGAACACCATATATTTT	CSTSLWTHRDICRNTIYF